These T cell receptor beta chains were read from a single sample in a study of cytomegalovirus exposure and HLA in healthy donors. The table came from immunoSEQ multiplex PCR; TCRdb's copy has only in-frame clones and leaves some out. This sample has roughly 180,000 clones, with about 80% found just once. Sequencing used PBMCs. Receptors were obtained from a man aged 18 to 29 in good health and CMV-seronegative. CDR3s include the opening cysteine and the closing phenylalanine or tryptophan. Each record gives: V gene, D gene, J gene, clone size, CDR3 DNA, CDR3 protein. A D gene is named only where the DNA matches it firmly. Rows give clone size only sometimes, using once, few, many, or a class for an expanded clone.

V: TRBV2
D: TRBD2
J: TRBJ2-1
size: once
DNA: TGTGCCAGCAGTCCAATTCTAGCGGGGGGGCGAAATGAGCAGTTCTTC
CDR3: CASSPILAGGRNEQFF

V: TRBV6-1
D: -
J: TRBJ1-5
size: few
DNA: TGTGCCAGCATCGGGACAATCTATAGCAATCAGCCCCAGCATTTT
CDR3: CASIGTIYSNQPQHF

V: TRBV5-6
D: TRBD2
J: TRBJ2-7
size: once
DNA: TGTGCCAGCAGCCGCGGGACTAGCGGTCTCTCCTACGAGCAGTACTTC
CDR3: CASSRGTSGLSYEQYF

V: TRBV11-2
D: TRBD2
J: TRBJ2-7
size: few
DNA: TGTGCCAGCAGCCGCCTGAAGGGGACTACAGATTCCTACGAGCAGTACTTC
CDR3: CASSRLKGTTDSYEQYF

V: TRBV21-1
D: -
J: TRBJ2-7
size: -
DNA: TGTGCCAGCAGCAAAGGGGCAGTGGGGACAGCAGACTACGAGCAGTACTTC
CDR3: CASSKGAVGTADYEQYF

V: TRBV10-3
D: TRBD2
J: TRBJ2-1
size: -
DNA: TGTGCCATCAGTGACTCTAGCGGGCGCAATGAGCAGTTCTTC
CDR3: CAISDSSGRNEQFF

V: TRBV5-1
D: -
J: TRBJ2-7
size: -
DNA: TGCGCCAGCAGGGCAGGGGTGTCGTACGAGCAGTACTTC
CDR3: CASRAGVSYEQYF

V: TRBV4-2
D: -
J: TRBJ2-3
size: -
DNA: TGTGCCAGCAGCCAAGGTTTTAGCGGAACTAGCACAGATACGCAGTATTTT
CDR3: CASSQGFSGTSTDTQYF

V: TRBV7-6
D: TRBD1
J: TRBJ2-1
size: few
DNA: TGTGCCAGCAGCCCTGCAAGGGGGCGGATCTACAATGAGCAGTTCTTC
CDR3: CASSPARGRIYNEQFF

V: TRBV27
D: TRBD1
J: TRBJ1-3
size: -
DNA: TGTGCCAGCAGTTCCCTAGGCAGGGGGCTCGGGAGAAACACCATATATTTT
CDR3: CASSSLGRGLGRNTIYF

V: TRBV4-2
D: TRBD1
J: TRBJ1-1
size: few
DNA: TGTGCCAGCAGCCCATCCCTCCAGGGGGCAATTGAAGCTTTCTTT
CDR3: CASSPSLQGAIEAFF